This TCR beta chain was sequenced for a study of cytomegalovirus exposure and HLA in healthy donors. The overall study: Earlier results showed 90 million to 120 million unique TCR beta sequences derived from about 179 million T cells.

Both 60 Vbeta primers and 13 Jbeta primers went into the PCR. Assay used: immunoSEQ multiplex PCR; TCRdb lists only in-frame clones, some missing. Seen here are roughly 160,000 clones, approximately 75% observed once, and the top ten hold 1.5%. There were likely unrecorded immune exposures, though donors were nominally healthy when sampled. Study results and caveats: Specificity for CMV antigens was confirmed in vitro for a few of the CMV-associated chains. There were several of the most significant clusters that appeared linked to common viral pathogens in a later analysis.

The trim removed 4 bases at V and 3 bases at J, leaving 5 bases unmatched. Germline CDR1 reads SGDLS; CDR2 reads YYNGEE. This CDR3 is 16 amino acids long. For this clone: Its antigen is not known.

Sequencing was performed on PBMCs. The origin of this receptor is a girl aged 5-17 years in good health and CMV-seronegative. V usage is TRBV9 and J usage is TRBJ2-1, with 12 bases aligning to TRBD2. The CDR3 coding sequence is TGTGCCAGCAGCTTACGGACTAGCGGGGACTACAATGAGCAGTTCTTC. This encodes CASSLRTSGDYNEQFF.